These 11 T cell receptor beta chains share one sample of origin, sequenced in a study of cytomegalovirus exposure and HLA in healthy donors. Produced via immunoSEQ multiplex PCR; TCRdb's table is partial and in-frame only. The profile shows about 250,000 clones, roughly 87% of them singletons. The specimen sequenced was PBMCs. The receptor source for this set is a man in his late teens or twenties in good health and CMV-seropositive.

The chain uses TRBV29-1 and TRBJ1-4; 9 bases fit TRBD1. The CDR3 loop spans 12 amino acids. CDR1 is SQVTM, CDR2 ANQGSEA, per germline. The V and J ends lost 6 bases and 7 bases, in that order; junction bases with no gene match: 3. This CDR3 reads CSVGQGTEKLFF. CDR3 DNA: TGCAGCGTGGGACAGGGCACTGAAAAACTGTTTTTT.

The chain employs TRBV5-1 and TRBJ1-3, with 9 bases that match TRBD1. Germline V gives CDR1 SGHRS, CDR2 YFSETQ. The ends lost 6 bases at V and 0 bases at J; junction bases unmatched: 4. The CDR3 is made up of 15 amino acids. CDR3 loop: CASKGQGPSGNTIYF. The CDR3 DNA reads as TGCGCCAGCAAGGGACAGGGACCCTCTGGAAACACCATATATTTT.

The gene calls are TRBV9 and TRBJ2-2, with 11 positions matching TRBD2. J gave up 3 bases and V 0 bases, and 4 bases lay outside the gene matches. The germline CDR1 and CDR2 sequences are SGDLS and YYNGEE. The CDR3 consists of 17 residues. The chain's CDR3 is CASSVVASGRYTGELFF. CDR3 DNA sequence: TGTGCCAGCAGCGTAGTAGCTAGCGGGAGGTACACCGGGGAGCTGTTTTTT.

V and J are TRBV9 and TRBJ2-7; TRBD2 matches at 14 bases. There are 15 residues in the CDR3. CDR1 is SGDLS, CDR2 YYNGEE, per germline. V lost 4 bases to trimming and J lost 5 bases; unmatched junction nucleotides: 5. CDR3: CASSNPGLAGDEQYF. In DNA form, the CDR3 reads TGTGCCAGCAGCAACCCGGGACTAGCGGGAGACGAGCAGTACTTC.

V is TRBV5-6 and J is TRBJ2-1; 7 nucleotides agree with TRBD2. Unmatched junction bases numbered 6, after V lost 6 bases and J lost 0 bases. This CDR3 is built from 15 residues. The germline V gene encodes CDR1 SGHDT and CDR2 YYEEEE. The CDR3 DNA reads TGTGCCAGCACCCGGGGCGGGAGCTCCTACAATGAGCAGTTCTTC. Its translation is CASTRGGSSYNEQFF.

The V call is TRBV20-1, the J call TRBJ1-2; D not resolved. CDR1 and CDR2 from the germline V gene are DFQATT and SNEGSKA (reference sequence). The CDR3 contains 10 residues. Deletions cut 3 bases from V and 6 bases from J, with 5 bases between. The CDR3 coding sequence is TGCAGTGCTAGGGTAGATGGCTACACCTTC. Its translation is CSARVDGYTF.

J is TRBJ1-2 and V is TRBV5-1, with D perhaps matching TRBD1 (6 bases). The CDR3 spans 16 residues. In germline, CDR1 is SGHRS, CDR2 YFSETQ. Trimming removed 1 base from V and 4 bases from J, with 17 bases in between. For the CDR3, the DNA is TGCGCCAGCAGCTTGTCTTCCGGGGGCGAGATCTATGGCTACACCTTC. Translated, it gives CASSLSSGGEIYGYTF.

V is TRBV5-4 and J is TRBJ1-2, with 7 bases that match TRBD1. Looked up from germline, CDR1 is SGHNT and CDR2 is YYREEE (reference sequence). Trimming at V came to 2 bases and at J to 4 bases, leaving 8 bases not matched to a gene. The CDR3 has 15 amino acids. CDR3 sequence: CASSLTQQGSYGYTF. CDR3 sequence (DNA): TGTGCCAGCAGCTTAACCCAACAGGGGAGCTATGGCTACACCTTC. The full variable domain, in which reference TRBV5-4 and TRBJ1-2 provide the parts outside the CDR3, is ETGVTQSPTHLIKTRGQQVTLRCSSQSGHNTVSWYQQALGQGPQFIFQYYREEENGRGNFPPRFSGLQFPNYSSELNVNALELDDSALYLCASSLTQQGSYGYTFGSGTRLTVV.

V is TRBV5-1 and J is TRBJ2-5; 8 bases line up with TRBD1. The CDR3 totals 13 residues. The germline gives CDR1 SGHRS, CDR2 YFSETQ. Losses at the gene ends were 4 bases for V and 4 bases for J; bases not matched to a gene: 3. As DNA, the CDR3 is TGCGCCAGCAGCCTGGACAGGGCAGAGACCCAGTACTTC. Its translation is CASSLDRAETQYF.

CDR3 residues: CASSLDMGLTHTDTQYF. CDR3 DNA: TGTGCCAGCAGCTTAGATATGGGACTTACTCACACAGATACGCAGTATTTT. The V call is TRBV7-9, the J call TRBJ2-3; TRBD2 is a possible D gene (6 bases). CDR3 length: 17 residues. V was clipped by 1 base and J by 2 bases, with 16 bases between them. The germline V gene has CDR1 SEHNR and CDR2 FQNEAQ (reference sequence).

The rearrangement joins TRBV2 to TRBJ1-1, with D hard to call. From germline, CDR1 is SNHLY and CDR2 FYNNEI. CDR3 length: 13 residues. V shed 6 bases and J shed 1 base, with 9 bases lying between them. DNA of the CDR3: TGTGCCAGCAGGGAGGACGGGAACACTGAAGCTTTCTTT. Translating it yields CASREDGNTEAFF.